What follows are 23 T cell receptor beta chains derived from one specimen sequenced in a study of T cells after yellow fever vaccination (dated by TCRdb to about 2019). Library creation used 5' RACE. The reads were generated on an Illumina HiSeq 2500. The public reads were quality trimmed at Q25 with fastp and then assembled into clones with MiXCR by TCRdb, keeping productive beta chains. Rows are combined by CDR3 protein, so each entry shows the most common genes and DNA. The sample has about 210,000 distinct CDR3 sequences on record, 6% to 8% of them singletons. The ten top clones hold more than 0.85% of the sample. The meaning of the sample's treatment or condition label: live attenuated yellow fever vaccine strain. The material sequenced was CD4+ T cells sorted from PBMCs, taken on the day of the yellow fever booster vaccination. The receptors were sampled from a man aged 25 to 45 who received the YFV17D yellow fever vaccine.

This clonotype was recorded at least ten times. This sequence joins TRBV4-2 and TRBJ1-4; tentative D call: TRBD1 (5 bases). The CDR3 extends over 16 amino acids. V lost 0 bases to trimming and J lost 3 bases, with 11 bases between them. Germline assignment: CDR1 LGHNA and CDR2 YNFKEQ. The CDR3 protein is CASSQDIGRANEKLFF. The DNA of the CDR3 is TGTGCCAGCAGCCAAGATATCGGCAGGGCTAATGAAAAACTGTTTTTT.

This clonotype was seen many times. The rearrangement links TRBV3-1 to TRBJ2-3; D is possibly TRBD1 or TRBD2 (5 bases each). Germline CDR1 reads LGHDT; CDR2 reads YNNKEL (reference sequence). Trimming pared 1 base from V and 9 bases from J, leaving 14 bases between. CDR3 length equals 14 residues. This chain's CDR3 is CASSQAGPLRTQYF. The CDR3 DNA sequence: TGTGCCAGCAGCCAAGCGGGACCCCTCAGGACGCAGTATTTT.

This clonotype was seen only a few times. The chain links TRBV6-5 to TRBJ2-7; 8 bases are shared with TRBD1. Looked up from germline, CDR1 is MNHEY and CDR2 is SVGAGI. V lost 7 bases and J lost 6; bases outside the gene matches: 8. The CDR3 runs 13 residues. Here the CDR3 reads CASTNGQGREQYF. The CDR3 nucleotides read TGTGCCAGCACTAACGGACAGGGCCGCGAGCAGTACTTC.

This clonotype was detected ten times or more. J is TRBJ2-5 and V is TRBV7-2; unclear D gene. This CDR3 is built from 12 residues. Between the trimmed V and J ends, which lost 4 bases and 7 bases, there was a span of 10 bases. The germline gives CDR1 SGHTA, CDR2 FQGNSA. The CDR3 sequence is CASSSYLGTQYF. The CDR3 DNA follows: TGTGCCAGCAGCTCATACCTAGGGACCCAGTACTTC.

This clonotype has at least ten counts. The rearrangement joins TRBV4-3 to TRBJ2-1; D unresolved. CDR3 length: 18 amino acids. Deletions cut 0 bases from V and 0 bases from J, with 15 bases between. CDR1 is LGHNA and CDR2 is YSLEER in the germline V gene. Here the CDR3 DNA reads TGCGCCAGCAGCCAAGACGGTTACGCTAGGAGCTCCTACAATGAGCAGTTCTTC. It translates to CASSQDGYARSSYNEQFF.

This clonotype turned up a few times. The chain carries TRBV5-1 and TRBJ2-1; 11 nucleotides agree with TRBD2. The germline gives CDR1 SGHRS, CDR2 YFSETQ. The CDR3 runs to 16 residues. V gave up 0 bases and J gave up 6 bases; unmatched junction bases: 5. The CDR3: CASSLGTSGSVNEQFF. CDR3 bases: TGCGCCAGCAGCTTGGGAACTAGCGGGAGTGTCAATGAGCAGTTCTTC.

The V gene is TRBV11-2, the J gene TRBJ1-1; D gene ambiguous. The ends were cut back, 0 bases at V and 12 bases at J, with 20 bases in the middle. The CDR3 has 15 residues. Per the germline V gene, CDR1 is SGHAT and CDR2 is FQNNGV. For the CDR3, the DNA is TGTGCCAGCAGCTTAGATAGGGATATGGTCGATCGGACTTTCTTT. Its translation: CASSLDRDMVDRTFF.

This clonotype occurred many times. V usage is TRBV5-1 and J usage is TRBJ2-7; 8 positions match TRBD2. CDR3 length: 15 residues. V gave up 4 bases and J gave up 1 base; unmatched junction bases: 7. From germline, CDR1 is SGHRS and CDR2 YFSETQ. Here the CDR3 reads CASSRVAGPSYEQYF. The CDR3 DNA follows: TGCGCCAGCAGCCGAGTAGCGGGACCGTCCTACGAGCAGTACTTC.

CDR3 bases: TGTGCCAGCAGTTACAACGGGGGAGGTACTGGGGCCAACGTCCTGACTTTC. Its translation is CASSYNGGGTGANVLTF. V gene TRBV6-5 combines with J gene TRBJ2-6, with TRBD2 as a possible D gene (6 bases). The CDR3 is made up of 17 amino acids. V lost 2 bases and J lost 2, with 13 bases in between. Germline CDR1 reads MNHEY; CDR2 reads SVGAGI.

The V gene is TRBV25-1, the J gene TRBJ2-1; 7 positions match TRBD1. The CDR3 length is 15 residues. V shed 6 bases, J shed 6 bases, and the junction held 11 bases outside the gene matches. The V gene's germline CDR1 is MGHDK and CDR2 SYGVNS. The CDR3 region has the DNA TGTGCCAGCAGGACAGGGATCAGCGGCCCCAATGAGCAGTTCTTC. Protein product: CASRTGISGPNEQFF.

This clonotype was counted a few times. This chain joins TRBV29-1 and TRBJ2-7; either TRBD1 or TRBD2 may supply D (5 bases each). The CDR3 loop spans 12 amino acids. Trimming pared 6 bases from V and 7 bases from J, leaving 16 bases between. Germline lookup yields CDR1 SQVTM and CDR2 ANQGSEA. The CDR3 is CSVRDPSEEQYF. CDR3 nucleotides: TGCAGCGTCAGGGACCCCTCGGAAGAGCAGTACTTC.

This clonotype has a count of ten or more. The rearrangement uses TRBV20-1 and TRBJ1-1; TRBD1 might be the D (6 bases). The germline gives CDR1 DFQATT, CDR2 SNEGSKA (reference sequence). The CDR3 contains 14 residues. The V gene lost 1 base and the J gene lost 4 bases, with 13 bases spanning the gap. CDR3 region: CSARVRRGSTEAFF. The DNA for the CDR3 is TGCAGTGCTAGAGTTAGGAGGGGGAGCACTGAAGCTTTCTTT.

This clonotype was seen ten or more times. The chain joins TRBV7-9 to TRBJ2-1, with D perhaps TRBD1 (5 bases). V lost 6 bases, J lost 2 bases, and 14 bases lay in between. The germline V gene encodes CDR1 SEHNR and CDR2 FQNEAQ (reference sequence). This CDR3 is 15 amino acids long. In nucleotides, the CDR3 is TGTGCCAGCAGGGGGCTGGGCCAGACCTACAATGAGCAGTTCTTC. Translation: CASRGLGQTYNEQFF.

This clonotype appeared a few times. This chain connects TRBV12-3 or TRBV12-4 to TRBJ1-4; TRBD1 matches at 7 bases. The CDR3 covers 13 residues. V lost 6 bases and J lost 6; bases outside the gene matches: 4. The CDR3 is CASSRGADEKLFF. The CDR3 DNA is TGTGCCAGCAGCAGGGGGGCGGATGAAAAACTGTTTTTT.

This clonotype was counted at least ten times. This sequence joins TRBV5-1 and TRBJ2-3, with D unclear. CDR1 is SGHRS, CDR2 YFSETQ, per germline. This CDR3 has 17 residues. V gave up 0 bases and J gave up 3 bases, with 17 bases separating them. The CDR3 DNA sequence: TGCGCCAGCAGCTTGGGATTGCTTGGTTACCGGACAGATACGCAGTATTTT. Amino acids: CASSLGLLGYRTDTQYF.

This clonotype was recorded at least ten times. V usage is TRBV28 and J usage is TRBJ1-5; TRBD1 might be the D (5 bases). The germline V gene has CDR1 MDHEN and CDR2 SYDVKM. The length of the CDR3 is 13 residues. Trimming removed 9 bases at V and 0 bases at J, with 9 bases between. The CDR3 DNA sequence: TGTGCCAGTGGGGGGAATAGCAATCAGCCCCAGCATTTT. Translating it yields CASGGNSNQPQHF.

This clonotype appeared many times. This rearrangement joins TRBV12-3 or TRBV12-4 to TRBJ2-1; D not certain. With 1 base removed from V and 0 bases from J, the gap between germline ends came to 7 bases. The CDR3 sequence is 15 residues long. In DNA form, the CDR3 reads TGTGCCAGCAGTTTAGGTTTAGTCTCCTACAATGAGCAGTTCTTC. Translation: CASSLGLVSYNEQFF.

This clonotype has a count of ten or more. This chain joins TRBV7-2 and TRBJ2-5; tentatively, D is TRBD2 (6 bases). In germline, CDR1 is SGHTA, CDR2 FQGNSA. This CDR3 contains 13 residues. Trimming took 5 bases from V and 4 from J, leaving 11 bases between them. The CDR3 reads CASSRRGLETQYF. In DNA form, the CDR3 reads TGTGCCAGCAGCCGCCGGGGGTTAGAGACCCAGTACTTC. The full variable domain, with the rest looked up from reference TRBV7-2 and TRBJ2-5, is GAGVSQSPSNKVTEKGKDVELRCDPISGHTALYWYRQSLGQGLEFLIYFQGNSAPDKSGLPSDRFSAERTGGSVSTLTIQRTQQEDSAVYLCASSRRGLETQYFGPGTRLLVL.

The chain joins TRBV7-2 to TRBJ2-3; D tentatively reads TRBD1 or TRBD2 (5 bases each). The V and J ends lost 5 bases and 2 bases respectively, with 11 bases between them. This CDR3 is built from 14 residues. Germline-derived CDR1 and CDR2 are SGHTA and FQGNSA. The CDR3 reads CASSPMGTTDTQYF. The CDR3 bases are TGTGCCAGCAGCCCCATGGGGACCACAGATACGCAGTATTTT.

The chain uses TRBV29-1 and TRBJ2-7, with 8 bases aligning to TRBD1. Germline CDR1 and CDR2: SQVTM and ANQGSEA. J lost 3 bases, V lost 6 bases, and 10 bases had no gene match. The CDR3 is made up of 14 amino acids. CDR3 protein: CSVLPGQVNYEQYF. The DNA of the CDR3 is TGCAGCGTACTACCGGGACAGGTGAACTACGAGCAGTACTTC.

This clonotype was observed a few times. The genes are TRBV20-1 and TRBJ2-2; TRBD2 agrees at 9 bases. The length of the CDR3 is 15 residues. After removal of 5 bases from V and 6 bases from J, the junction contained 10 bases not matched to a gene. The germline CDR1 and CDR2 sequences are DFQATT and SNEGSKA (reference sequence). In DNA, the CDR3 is TGCAGTGCTCCCCCGCCCAGCGGGGGGTCCGGGGAGCTGTTTTTT. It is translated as CSAPPPSGGSGELFF.

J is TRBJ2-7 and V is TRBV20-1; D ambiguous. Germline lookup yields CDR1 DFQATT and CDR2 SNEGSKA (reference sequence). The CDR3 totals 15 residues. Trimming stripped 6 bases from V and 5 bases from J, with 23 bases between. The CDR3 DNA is TGCAGTGCCCCCAAGGAAGGAATCGGTTCTGACGAGCAGTACTTC. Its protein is CSAPKEGIGSDEQYF.

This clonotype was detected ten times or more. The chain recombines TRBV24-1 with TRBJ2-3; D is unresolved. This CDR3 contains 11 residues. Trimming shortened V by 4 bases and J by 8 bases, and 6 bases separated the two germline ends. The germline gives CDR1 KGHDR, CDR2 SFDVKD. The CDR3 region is CATSDGPTQYF. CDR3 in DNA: TGTGCCACCAGTGACGGCCCTACGCAGTATTTT.